This TCR beta chain appears in the sequencing data of a study of identical twins. Study-wide results and limits: Beta out-of-frame sequences showed weaker excess sharing between twins. Twin pairs' shared out-of-frame alpha sequences were enriched in low generation probability.

The CDR3 has 16 amino acids. Looked up from germline, CDR1 is SGHRS and CDR2 is YFSETQ. The V gene end was trimmed by 0 bases and the J gene end by 5 bases; junction bases not matched to a gene: 6. In the case of this clonotype: Its matching antigen is unknown.

TCRdb re-called the 5' RACE reads through MiXCR, storing one row per CDR3 protein. The table lists 400,000 to 650,000 distinct CDR3 sequences, roughly 21% of them singletons. This same sample was also taken into another study, of T cells expressing NK-cell markers. That report notes: The sequencing cohort of eight donors included seven HCMV-seropositive individuals and one seronegative individual.

The V gene is TRBV5-1, the J gene TRBJ2-1, with TRBD2 matching 9 bases. The sequencing sample was made of CD4+ T cells sorted from blood. The receptor was isolated from a woman younger than 35 in good health. The DNA for the CDR3 is TGCGCCAGCAGCTTGGGTAGCGGGAGTCCAGACAATGAGCAGTTCTTC. It codes for CASSLGSGSPDNEQFF.